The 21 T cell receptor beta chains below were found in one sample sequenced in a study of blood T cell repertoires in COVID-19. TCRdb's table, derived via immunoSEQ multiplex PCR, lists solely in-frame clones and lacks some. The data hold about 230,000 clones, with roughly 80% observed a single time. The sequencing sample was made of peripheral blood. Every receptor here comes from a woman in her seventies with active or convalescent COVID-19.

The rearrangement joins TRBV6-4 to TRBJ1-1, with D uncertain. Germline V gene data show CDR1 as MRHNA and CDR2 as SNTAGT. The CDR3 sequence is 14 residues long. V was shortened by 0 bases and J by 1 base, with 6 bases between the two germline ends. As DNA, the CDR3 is TGTGCCAGCAGTGACTCTAGTAAGAACACTGAAGCTTTCTTT. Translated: CASSDSSKNTEAFF.

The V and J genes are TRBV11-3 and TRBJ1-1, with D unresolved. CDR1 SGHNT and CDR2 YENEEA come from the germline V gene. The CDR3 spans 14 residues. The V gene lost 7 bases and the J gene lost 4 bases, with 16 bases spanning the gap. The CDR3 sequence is CASTSAGKATEAFF. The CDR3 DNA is TGTGCCAGCACCAGTGCCGGGAAGGCCACTGAAGCTTTCTTT. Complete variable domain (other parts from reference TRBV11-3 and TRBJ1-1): EAGVVQSPRYKIIEKKQPVAFWCNPISGHNTLYWYLQNLGQGPELLIRYENEEAVDDSQLPKDRFSAERLKGVDSTLKIQPAELGDSAVYLCASTSAGKATEAFFGQGTRLTVV.

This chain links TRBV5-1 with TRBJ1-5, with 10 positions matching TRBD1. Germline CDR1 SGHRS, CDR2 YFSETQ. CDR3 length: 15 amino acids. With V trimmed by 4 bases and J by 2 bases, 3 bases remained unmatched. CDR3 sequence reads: CASSTGTGGNQPQHF. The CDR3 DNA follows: TGCGCCAGCAGCACCGGGACAGGGGGCAATCAGCCCCAGCATTTT.

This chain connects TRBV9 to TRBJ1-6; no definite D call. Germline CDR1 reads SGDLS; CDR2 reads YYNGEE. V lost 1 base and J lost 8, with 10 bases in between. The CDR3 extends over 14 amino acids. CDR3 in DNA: TGTGCCAGCAGCGTATCCGGGAATTATTCACCCCTCCACTTT. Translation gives CASSVSGNYSPLHF.

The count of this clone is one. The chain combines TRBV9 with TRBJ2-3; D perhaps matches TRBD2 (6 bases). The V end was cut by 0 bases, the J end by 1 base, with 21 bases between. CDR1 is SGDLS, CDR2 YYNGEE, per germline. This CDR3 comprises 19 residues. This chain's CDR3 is CASSVVGGSQTWGTDTQYF. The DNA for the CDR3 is TGTGCCAGCAGCGTAGTAGGAGGGAGTCAGACGTGGGGCACAGATACGCAGTATTTT.

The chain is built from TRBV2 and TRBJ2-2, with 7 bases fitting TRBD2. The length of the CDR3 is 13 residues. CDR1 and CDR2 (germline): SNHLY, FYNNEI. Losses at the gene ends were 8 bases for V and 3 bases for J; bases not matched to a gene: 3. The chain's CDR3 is CASRTSHTGELFF. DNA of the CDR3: TGTGCCAGCCGGACTAGTCACACCGGGGAGCTGTTTTTT.

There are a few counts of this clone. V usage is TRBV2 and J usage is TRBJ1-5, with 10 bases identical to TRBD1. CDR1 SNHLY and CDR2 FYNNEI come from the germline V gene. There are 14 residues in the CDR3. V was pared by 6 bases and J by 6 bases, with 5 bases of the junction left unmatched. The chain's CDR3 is CASRTGTGVQPQHF. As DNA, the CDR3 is TGTGCCAGCAGAACCGGGACAGGGGTTCAGCCCCAGCATTTT.

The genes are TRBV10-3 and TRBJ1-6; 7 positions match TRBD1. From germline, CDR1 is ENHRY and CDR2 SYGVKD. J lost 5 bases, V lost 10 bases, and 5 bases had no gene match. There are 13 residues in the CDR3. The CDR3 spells CATRGANNSPLHF. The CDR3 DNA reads TGTGCCACCAGGGGGGCGAATAATTCACCCCTCCACTTT.

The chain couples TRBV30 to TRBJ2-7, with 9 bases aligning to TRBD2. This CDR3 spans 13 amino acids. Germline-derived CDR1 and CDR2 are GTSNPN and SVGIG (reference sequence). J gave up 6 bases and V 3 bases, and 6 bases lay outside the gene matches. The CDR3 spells CAWRAGGGGEQYF. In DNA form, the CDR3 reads TGTGCCTGGAGAGCGGGAGGAGGGGGCGAGCAGTACTTC.

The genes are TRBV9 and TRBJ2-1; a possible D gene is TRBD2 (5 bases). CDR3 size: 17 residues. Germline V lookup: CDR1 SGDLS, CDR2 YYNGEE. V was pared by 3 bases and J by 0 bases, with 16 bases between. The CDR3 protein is CASSERRTSGSYNEQFF. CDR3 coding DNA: TGTGCCAGCAGCGAACGTAGAACCAGCGGCTCCTACAATGAGCAGTTCTTC. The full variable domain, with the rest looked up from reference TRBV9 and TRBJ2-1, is DSGVTQTPKHLITATGQRVTLRCSPRSGDLSVYWYQQSLDQGLQFLIQYYNGEERAKGNILERFSAQQFPDLHSELNLSSLELGDSALYFCASSERRTSGSYNEQFFGPGTRLTVL.

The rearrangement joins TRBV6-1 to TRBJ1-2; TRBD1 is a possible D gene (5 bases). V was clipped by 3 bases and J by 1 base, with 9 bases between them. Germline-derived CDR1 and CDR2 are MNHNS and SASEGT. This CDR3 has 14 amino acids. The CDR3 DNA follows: TGTGCCAGCAGTGATACGGGGGATAACTATGGCTACACCTTC. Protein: CASSDTGDNYGYTF.

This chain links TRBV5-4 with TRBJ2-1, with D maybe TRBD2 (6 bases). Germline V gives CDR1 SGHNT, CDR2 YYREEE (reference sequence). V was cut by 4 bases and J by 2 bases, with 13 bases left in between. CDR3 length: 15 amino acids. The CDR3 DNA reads TGTGCCAGCAGCCACGGAGGGCGGGCCTACAATGAGCAGTTCTTC. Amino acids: CASSHGGRAYNEQFF.

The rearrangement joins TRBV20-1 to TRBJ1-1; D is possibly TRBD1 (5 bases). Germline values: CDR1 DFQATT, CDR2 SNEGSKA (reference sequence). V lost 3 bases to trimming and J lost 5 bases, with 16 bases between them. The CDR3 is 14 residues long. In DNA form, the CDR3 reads TGCAGTGCTAGTCTTCAGGGAGGTGGAACTGAAGCTTTCTTT. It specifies CSASLQGGGTEAFF.

Here the CDR3 DNA reads TGTGCCAGTAGTAACCAGGGGGCTCCCTCCTACGAGCAGTACTTC. Translated: CASSNQGAPSYEQYF. J is TRBJ2-7 and V is TRBV19; TRBD1 matches 8 bases. V lost 4 bases to trimming and J lost 0 bases; unmatched junction nucleotides: 5. CDR3 length: 15 amino acids. Per germline, CDR1 LNHDA and CDR2 SQIVND (reference sequence).

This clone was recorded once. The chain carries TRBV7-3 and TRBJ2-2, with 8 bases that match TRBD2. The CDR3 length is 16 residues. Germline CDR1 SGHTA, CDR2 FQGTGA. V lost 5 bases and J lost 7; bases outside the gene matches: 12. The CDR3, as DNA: TGTGCCAGCAGCCCCAAGGGACTAGTCGGTATCGGGGAGCTGTTTTTT. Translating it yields CASSPKGLVGIGELFF.

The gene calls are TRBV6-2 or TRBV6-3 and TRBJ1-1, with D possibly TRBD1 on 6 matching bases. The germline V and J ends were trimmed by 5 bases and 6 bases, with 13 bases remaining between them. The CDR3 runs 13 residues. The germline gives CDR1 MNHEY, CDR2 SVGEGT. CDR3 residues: CASSPRTVSEAFF. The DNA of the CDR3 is TGTGCCAGCAGTCCCCGGACAGTGTCTGAAGCTTTCTTT.

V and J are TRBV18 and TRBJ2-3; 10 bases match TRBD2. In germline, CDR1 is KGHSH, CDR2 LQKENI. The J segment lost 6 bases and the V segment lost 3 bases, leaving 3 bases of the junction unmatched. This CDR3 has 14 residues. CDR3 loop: CASSPGLARDTQYF. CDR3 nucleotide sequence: TGTGCCAGCTCACCGGGACTAGCGAGGGATACGCAGTATTTT.

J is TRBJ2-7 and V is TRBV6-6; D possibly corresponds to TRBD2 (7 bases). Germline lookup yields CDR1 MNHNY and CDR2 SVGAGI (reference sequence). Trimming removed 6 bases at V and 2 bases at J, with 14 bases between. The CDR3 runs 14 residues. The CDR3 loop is CASSGGRTAYEQYF. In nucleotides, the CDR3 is TGTGCCAGCAGCGGGGGGCGTACCGCCTACGAGCAGTACTTC.

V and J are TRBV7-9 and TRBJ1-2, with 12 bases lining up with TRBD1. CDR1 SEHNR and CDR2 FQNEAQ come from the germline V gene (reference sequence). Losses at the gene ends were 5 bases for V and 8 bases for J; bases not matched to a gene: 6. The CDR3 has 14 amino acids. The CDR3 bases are TGTGCCAGCAGCCAGGGACAGGGGGCGACGGGCTACACCTTC. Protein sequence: CASSQGQGATGYTF.

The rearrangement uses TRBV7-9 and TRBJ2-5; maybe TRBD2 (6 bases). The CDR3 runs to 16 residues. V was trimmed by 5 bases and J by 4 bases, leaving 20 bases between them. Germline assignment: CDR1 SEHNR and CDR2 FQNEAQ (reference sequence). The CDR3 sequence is CASSPQGLQGRETQYF. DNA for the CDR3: TGTGCCAGCAGCCCCCAGGGACTCCAGGGAAGAGAGACCCAGTACTTC.

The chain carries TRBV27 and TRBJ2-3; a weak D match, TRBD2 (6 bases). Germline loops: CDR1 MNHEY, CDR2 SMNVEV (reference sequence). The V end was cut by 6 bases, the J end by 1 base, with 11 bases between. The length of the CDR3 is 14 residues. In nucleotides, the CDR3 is TGTGCCAGCAGCCGGGGGTGGGGCACAGATACGCAGTATTTT. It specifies CASSRGWGTDTQYF.